The text below deals with one T cell receptor (beta chain). Its specificity is unknown. These data belong to a study of cytomegalovirus exposure and HLA in healthy donors. Study results and limitations: What a later analysis showed was that several of the most significant clusters appeared linked to common viral pathogens. The productive fraction for most TCR beta V segments was about 87% or about 30% in an earlier analysis. In a later analysis, HLA-C alleles had the fewest associated TCRs, DRB1 alleles the most. Three chains linked to CMV were shown in vitro to be specific for CMV antigens.

The study ran its PCR with 60 Vbeta and 13 Jbeta primers. Profiled with immunoSEQ multiplex PCR; TCRdb holds only in-frame clones, not every one. This table has over 95,000 clones, around 73% appearing once. V lost 8 bases, J lost 0 bases, and 8 bases lay in between. Per germline, CDR1 MNHEY and CDR2 SVGAGI. The CDR3 has 13 amino acids. The receptor comes from a man aged 40-49 years in good health and CMV-seronegative. The sample comprised PBMCs. The rearrangement joins TRBV6-5 to TRBJ2-1, with a weak D call TRBD2 (5 bases). The CDR3: CASHRGSYNEQFF. The CDR3 DNA is TGTGCCAGCCACCGGGGCTCCTACAATGAGCAGTTCTTC.